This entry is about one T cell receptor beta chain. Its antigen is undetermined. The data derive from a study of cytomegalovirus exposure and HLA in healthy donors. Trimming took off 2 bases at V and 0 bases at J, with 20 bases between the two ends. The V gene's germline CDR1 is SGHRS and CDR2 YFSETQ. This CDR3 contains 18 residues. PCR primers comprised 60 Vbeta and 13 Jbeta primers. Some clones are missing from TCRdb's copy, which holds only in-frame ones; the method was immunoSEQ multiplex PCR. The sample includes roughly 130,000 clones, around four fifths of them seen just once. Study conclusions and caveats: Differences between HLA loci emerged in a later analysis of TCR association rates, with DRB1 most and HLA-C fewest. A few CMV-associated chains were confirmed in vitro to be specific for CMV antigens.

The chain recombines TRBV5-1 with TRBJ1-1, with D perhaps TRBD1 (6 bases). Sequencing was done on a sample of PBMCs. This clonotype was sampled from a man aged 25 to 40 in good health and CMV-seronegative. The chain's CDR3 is CASSFFGQLRGVNTEAFF. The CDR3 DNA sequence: TGCGCCAGCAGCTTTTTCGGACAGTTACGAGGAGTGAACACTGAAGCTTTCTTT. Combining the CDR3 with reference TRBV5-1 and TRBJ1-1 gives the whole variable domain KAGVTQTPRYLIKTRGQQVTLSCSPISGHRSVSWYQQTPGQGLQFLFEYFSETQRNKGNFPGRFSGRQFSNSRSEMNVSTLELGDSALYLCASSFFGQLRGVNTEAFFGQGTRLTVV.